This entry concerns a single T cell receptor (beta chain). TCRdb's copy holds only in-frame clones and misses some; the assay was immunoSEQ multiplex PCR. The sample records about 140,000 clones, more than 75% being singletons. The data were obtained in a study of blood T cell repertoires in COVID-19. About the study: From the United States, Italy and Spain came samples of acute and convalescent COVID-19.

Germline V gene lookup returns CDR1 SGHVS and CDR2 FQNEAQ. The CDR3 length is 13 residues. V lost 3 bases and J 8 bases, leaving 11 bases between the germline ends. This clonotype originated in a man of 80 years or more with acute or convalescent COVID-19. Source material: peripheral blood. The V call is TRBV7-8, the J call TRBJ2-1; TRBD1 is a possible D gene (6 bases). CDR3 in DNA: TGTGCCAGCAGCTTCTACAGGGCGGATGAGCAGTTCTTC. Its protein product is CASSFYRADEQFF.